This T cell receptor beta chain was sequenced in a study of shared clonotypes between healthy human individuals. Study information: The donor pool was made up of a couple of women and a few men aged 18 to 49. Study-wide findings and caveats: Sequencing depth was a factor that was expected to affect clonotype sharing among donors. The researchers took only blood, and tissue repertoires probably look different.

An assay was performed, and its level was deep. Sequenced by immunoSEQ multiplex PCR; TCRdb stores in-frame clones only, minus some. The sample lists about 490,000 clones, about 79% occurring once. This clone appeared a few times. Its antigen remains unidentified. The CDR3 loop spans 13 amino acids. The J segment lost 5 bases and the V segment lost 7 bases, leaving 7 bases of the junction unmatched. Germline V CDR1 and CDR2: SGHTA, FQGNSA. This rearrangement joins TRBV7-2 to TRBJ1-2, with 7 nucleotides matching TRBD1. This TCR was sampled from a woman aged 35 to 49 in good health. Some clones in this sample may be carry-over from other donors' samples. Sequenced: PBMCs. CDR3 region: CASTSDRRYGYTF. CDR3 coding DNA: TGTGCCAGCACCTCGGACAGGCGGTATGGCTACACCTTC.